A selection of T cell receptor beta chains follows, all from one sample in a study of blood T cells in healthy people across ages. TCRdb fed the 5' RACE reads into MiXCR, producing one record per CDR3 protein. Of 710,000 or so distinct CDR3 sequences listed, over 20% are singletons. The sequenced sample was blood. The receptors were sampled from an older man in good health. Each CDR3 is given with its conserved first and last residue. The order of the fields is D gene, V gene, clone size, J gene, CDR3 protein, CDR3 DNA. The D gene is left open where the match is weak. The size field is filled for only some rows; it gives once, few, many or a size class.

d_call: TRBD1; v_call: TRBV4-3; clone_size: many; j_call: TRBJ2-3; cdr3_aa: CASSQENRGLDTQYF; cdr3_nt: TGCGCCAGCAGCCAAGAGAACAGGGGGCTAGATACGCAGTATTTT
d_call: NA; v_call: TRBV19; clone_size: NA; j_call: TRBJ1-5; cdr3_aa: CASRHWGNSNQPQHF; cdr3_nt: TGTGCCAGTAGGCATTGGGGGAATAGCAATCAGCCCCAGCATTTT
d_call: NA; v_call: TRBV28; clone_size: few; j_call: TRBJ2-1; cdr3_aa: CASSLGAVMRGNEQFF; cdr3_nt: TGTGCCAGCAGTTTGGGAGCGGTTATGAGGGGAAATGAGCAGTTCTTC
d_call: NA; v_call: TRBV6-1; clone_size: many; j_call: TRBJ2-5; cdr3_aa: CASRGSFNQETQYF; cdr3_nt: TGTGCCAGCAGAGGGAGTTTTAATCAAGAGACCCAGTACTTC
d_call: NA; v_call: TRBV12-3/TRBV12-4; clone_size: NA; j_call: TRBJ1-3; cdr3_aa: CASSLSVFRGNTIYF; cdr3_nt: TGTGCCAGCAGTTTATCGGTCTTCCGGGGGAACACCATATATTTT
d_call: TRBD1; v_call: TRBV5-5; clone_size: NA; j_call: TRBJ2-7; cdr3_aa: CAGSLDLPGQGRFEQYF; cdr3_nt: TGTGCCGGCAGCTTGGACTTACCGGGACAGGGAAGATTCGAGCAGTACTTC
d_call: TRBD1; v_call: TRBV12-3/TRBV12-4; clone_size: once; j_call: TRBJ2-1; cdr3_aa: CASSYWSTGVRYNEQFF; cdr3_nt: TGTGCCAGCAGTTATTGGTCGACAGGGGTTAGATACAATGAGCAGTTCTTC
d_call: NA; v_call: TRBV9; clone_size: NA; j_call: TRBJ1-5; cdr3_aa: CASSVSDGNQPQHF; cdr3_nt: TGTGCCAGCAGCGTAAGTGACGGGAATCAGCCCCAGCATTTT
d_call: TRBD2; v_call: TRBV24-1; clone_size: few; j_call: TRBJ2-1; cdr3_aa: CATGTSGNNEQFF; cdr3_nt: TGTGCCACCGGGACTAGCGGAAACAATGAGCAGTTCTTC
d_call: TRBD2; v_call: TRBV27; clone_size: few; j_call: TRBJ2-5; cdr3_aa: CASSFLSGGEETQYF; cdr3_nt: TGTGCCAGCAGTTTTCTTAGCGGGGGCGAGGAGACCCAGTACTTC
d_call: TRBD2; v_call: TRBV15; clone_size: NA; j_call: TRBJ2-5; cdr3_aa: CATSSPSGTIETQYF; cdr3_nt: TGTGCCACCAGCAGCCCCAGCGGGACTATAGAGACCCAGTACTTC
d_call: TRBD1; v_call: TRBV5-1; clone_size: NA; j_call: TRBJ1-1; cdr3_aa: CASSRTGGGGTEAFF; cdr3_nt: TGCGCCAGCAGCCGGACAGGGGGCGGGGGCACTGAAGCTTTCTTT
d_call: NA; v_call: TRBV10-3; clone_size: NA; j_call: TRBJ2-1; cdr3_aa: CAISESPYNEQFF; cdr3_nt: TGTGCCATCAGTGAGTCCCCCTACAATGAGCAGTTCTTC
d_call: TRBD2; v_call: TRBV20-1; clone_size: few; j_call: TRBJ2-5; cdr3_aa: CSARGLAGGLQETQYF; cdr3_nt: TGCAGTGCCCGGGGACTAGCGGGAGGGCTCCAAGAGACCCAGTACTTC
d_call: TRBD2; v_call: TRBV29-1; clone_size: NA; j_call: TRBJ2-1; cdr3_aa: CSVVIGLVGNEQFF; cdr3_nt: TGCAGCGTTGTAATTGGACTAGTCGGCAATGAGCAGTTCTTC
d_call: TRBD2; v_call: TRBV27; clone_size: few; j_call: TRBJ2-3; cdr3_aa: CASSLGLAGSGDTQYF; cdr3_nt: TGTGCCAGTAGTTTAGGGCTAGCGGGATCAGGCGATACGCAGTATTTT
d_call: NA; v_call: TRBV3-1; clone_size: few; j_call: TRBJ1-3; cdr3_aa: CASSPARGSGNTIYF; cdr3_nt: TGTGCCAGCAGCCCCGCCCGAGGCTCTGGAAACACCATATATTTT
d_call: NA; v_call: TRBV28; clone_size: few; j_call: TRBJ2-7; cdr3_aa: CASSGPATFYEQYF; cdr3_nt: TGTGCCAGCAGCGGGCCAGCAACGTTCTACGAGCAGTACTTC
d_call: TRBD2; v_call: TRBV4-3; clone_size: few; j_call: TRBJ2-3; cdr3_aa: CASSQDGAGVGDTQYF; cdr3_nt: TGCGCCAGCAGCCAAGATGGAGCGGGAGTTGGAGATACGCAGTATTTT
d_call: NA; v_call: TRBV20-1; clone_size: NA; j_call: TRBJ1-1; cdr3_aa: CSARDRGLEKAFF; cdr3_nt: TGCAGTGCTAGAGATCGAGGACTCGAGAAAGCTTTCTTT
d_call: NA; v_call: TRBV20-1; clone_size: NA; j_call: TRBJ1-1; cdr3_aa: CSARSGSGNTEAFF; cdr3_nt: TGCAGTGCTAGGAGCGGGAGCGGGAACACTGAAGCTTTCTTT
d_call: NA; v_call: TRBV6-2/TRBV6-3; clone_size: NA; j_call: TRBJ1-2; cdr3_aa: CASSYVPNDGYTF; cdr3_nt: TGTGCCAGCAGTTATGTTCCGAACGACGGCTACACCTTC
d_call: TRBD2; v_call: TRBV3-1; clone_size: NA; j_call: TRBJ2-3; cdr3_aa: CASSQSSGGSTDTQYF; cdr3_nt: TGTGCCAGCAGCCAAAGTAGCGGGGGGTCCACAGATACGCAGTATTTT
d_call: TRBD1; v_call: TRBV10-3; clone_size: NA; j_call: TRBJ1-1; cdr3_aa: CAISEQGTNTEAFF; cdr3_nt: TGTGCCATCAGTGAACAGGGGACGAACACTGAAGCTTTCTTT
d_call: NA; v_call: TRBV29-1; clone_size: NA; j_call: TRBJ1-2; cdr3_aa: CSVESQVYGYTF; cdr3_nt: TGCAGCGTTGAATCTCAGGTCTATGGCTACACCTTC
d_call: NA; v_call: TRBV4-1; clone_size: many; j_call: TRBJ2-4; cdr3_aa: CASSHGPTEVGIQYF; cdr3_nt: TGCGCCAGCAGCCATGGGCCGACAGAAGTCGGCATTCAGTACTTC
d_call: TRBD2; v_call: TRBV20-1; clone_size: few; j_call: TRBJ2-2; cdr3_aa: CSARDLAGGNTGELFF; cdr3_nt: TGCAGTGCTAGAGATCTAGCGGGAGGGAACACCGGGGAGCTGTTTTTT
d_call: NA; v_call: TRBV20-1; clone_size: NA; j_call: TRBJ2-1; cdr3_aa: CSASIWAGYNEQFF; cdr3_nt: TGCAGTGCTAGTATTTGGGCAGGATACAATGAGCAGTTCTTC
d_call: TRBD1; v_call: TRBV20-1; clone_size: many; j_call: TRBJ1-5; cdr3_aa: CSAALRDRGRNQPQHF; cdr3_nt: TGCAGTGCCGCCTTGAGGGACAGGGGTCGTAATCAGCCCCAGCATTTT
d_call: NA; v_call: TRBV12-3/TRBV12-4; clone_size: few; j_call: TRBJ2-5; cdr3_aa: CASSWATLETQYF; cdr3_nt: TGTGCCAGCAGTTGGGCCACGTTGGAGACCCAGTACTTC
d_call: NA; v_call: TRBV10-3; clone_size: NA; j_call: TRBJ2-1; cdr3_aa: CAIKRGGTSTNEQFF; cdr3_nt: TGTGCCATTAAACGAGGCGGGACCTCCACAAATGAGCAGTTCTTC
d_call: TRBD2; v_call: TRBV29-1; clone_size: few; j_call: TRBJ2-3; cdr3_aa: CSVQRGSTDTQYF; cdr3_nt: TGCAGCGTGCAGCGGGGGAGCACAGATACGCAGTATTTT
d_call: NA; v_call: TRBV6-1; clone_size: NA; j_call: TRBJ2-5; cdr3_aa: CASSEVAETQYF; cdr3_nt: TGTGCCAGCAGTGAAGTCGCCGAGACCCAGTACTTC
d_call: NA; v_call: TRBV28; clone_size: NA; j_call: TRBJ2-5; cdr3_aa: CASRQTGGGQETQYF; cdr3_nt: TGTGCCAGCAGACAAACAGGGGGAGGGCAAGAGACCCAGTACTTC
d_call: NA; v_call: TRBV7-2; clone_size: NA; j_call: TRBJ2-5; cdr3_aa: CASSLVLYQETQYF; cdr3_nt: TGTGCCAGCAGCTTAGTACTCTACCAAGAGACCCAGTACTTC
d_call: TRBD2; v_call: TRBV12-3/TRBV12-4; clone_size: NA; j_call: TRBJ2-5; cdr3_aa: CASRNTSGSRETQYF; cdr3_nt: TGTGCCAGCAGAAATACTAGCGGGAGTCGAGAGACCCAGTACTTC
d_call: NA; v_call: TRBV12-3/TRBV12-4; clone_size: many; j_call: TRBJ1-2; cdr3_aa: CASSYGGWRDGYTF; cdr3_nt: TGTGCCAGCAGTTATGGGGGTTGGAGGGATGGCTACACCTTC
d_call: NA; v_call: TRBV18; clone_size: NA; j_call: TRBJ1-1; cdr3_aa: CASSPQAGLDTEAFF; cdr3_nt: TGTGCCAGCTCACCCCAAGCCGGGTTGGACACTGAAGCTTTCTTT
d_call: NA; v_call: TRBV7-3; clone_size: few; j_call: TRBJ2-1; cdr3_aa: CASSRDLNNEQFF; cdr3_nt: TGTGCCAGCAGCCGGGACCTTAACAATGAGCAGTTCTTC
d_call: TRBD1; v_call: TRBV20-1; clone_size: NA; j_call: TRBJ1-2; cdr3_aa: CSARDVAGGFYGYTF; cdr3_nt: TGCAGTGCTAGAGATGTTGCAGGGGGCTTCTATGGCTACACCTTC
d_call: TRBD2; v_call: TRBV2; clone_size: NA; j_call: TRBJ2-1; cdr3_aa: CASTQTSGTTNEQFF; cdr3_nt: TGTGCCAGCACCCAGACTAGCGGGACCACAAATGAGCAGTTCTTC
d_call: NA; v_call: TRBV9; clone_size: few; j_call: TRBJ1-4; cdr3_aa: CASSVGRQNNEKLFF; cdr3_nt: TGTGCCAGCAGCGTAGGGAGACAGAACAATGAAAAACTGTTTTTT
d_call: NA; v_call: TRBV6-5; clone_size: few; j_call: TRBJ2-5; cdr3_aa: CASSSPYLETQYF; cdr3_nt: TGTGCCAGCAGTAGCCCTTACCTAGAGACCCAGTACTTC
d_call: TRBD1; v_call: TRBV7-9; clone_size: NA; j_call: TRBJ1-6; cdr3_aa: CASTGQGMSPLHF; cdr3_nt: TGTGCCAGCACAGGACAGGGGATGTCACCCCTCCACTTT
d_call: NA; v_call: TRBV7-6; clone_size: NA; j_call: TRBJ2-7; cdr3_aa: CASSSSGVNEQYF; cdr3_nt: TGTGCCAGCAGCTCGTCAGGCGTCAACGAGCAGTACTTC
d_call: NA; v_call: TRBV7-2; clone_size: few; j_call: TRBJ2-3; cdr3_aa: CASSLGSQGRHLDTQYF; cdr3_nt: TGTGCCAGCAGCTTAGGATCACAGGGGAGGCATTTAGATACGCAGTATTTT